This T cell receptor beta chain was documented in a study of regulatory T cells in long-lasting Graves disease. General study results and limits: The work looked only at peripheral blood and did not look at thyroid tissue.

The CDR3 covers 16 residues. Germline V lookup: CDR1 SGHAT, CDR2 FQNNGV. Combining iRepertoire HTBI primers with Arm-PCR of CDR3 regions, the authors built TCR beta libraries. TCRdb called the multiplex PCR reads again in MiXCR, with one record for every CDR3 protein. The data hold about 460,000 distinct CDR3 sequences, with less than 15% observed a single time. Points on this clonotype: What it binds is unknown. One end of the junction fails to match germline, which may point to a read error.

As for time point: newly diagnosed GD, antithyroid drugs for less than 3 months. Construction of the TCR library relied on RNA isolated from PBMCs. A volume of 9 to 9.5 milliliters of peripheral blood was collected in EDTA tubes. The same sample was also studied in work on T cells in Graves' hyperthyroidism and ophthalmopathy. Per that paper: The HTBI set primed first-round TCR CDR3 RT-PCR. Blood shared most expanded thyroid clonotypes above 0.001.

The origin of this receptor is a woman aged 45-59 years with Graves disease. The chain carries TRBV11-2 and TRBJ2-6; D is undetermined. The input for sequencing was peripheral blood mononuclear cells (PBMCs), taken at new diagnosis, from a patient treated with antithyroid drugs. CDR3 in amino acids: CASSQEDHSGANVLTF. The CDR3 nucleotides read TGCGCCAGCAGCCAAGAGGACCATTCTGGGGCCAACGTCCTGACTTTC. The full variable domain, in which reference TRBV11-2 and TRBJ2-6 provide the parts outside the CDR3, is EAGVAQSPRYKIIEKRQSVAFWCNPISGHATLYWYQQILGQGPKLLIQFQNNGVVDDSQLPKDRFSAERLKGVDSTLKIQPAKLEDSAVYLCASSQEDHSGANVLTFGAGSRLTVL.